These T cell receptor beta chains were read from a single sample in a study of blood T cell repertoires in COVID-19. Using immunoSEQ multiplex PCR, the repertoire was profiled, and TCRdb retains in-frame clones only, with some absent. The profile shows about 74,000 clones, about 90% of them singletons. Input material: peripheral blood. The receptors come from a woman older than 75 with active or convalescent COVID-19. The conserved cysteine and the conserved F or W are not part of the CDR3 here.

v_call | cdr3_aa
TRBV12-5 | ASVRDGVKDTEAF
TRBV3-1/TRBV3-2 | ASRAGAGTGELF
TRBV3-1/TRBV3-2 | ASSLSVYGYT
TRBV5-1 | ASSLTTGQAGNTIY
TRBV7-2 | ASSLGVSGGAAETQY
TRBV9 | ASSTGGQHLGYT
TRBV4-3 | ASSQGLVFGGYT
TRBV15 | ATSRDGFYGYT
TRBV6-2/TRBV6-3 | ASSYSTRSGTGELF
TRBV2 | ASRMGLAETQY
TRBV11-3 | ASRRDFNEKLF
TRBV18 | ASSPNGNQPQH
TRBV10-3 | AISAHGTDTQY
TRBV7-9 | ASSPSLAGSFSGANVLT
TRBV6-5 | ASSYTQGRANTEAF
TRBV5-8 | ASSAQGQVNEKLF
TRBV14 | ASSRQDFTGELF
TRBV27 | ATKLTGGYNEQF
TRBV7-9 | ASSFGTSGGPSTDTQY
TRBV5-1 | ASSLEAQQNTEAF
TRBV5-1 | ASSGSGRETQY
TRBV20-1 | SASSTSGTRETQY
TRBV3-1/TRBV3-2 | ASSLAGVGELF
TRBV5-4 | ASSRGSYEQY
TRBV6-5 | ASSYGDNAF
TRBV19 | ASRGWGDEQF
TRBV7-2 | ASSLGGGSEAF
TRBV27 | ASSLGTGAYEQY
TRBV19 | ASSPVAKNIQY
TRBV13 | ASSLGLLTSGYEQY
TRBV9 | ASSTRLAANTGELF
TRBV7-2 | ASSREGLNSYEQY
TRBV5-4 | ASSLDRAGGAF
TRBV10-3 | AISDRSYNEQF
TRBV29-1 | SVATGGPGYT
TRBV6-5 | ASTQANTIY
TRBV6-5 | ASSYSEGFAYEQY
TRBV7-9 | ASSNLSGELF
TRBV24-1 | ATSEQGQGQAF
TRBV4-3 | ASSRGTGDSGGYT
TRBV19 | ASRFGTGRSETQY
TRBV19 | ASSRGLGQVYEQY
TRBV4-3 | ASSRGGTGRNEKLF
TRBV3-1/TRBV3-2 | ASSPPSGRIGNREQF
TRBV7-8 | ASQLTGIDNEQF
TRBV19 | ASAGGAATNTGELF
TRBV12-3/TRBV12-4 | ASQGQETQY